This T cell receptor (beta chain) comes out of a study of T cell repertoires in cytomegalovirus infection. Study overall: Recently described HLA-C-restricted plus well-studied HLA-B-restricted CMV epitopes were used. Public TCR beta signatures indicated both CMV infection and matching HLA type. Notes on the study in general: In two of eight donors, the top clonotype was HLA-C-restricted CMV-specific.

This clonotype came up a few times. The antigen remains undetermined. TCRdb re-analysed the reads in MiXCR, keeping a single row per CDR3 protein. The data show tens of thousands of distinct CDR3 sequences, roughly a fifth seen once. Per germline, CDR1 SGDLS and CDR2 YYNGEE. This CDR3 contains 12 residues. Between the trimmed V and J ends, which lost 4 bases and 8 bases, there was a span of 10 bases. The chain employs TRBV9 and TRBJ2-1; no definite D call. The sequence came from a human donor in good health (CMV status not recorded). Some clones in this sample may be carry-over from other donors' samples. Sequencing used CD8+ T cells from cultured PBMCs, obtained from culture after CMV antigen stimulation. The CDR3 nucleotides read TGTGCCAGCAGCAACGTGTATTATGAGCAGTTCTTC. This sequence encodes CASSNVYYEQFF.